This TCR beta chain was captured by sequencing in a study of OX40 agonist ivuxolimab in advanced cancers. Profiling relied on immunoSEQ multiplex PCR, and the TCRdb table lists in-frame clones only, not all of them. The sample consists of tens of thousands of clones, roughly 91% of them appearing once. This CDR3 region has 16 residues. The V and J ends lost 3 bases and 4 bases respectively, with 17 bases between them. Germline V gene lookup returns CDR1 SGHDN and CDR2 FVKESK. The specimen comprised CD4+ or CD8+ T cells sorted from blood, sampled in a trial of the OX40 agonist ivuxolimab. This TCR was recovered from an adult with an advanced solid tumor such as melanoma, head and neck, liver or kidney cancer. The chain carries TRBV14 and TRBJ2-3, with D perhaps matching TRBD2 (7 bases). Here the CDR3 reads CASSQGGGRFADTQYF. The CDR3 region has the DNA TGTGCCAGCAGCCAGGGAGGGGGGCGATTTGCAGATACGCAGTATTTT.